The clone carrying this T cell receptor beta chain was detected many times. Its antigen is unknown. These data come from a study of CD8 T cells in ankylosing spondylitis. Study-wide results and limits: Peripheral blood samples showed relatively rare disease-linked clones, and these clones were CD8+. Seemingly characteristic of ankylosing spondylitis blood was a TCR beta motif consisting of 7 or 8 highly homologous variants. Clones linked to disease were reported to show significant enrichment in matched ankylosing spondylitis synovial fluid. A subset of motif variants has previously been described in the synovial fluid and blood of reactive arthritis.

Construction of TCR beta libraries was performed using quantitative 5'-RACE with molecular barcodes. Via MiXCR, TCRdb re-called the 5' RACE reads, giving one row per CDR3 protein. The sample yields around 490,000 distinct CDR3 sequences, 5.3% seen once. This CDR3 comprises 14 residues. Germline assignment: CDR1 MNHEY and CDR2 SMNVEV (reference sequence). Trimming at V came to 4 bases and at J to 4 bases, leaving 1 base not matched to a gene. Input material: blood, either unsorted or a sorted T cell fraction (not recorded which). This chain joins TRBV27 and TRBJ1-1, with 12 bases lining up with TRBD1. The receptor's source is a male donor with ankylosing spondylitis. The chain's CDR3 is CASSWGQGATEAFF. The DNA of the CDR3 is TGTGCCAGCAGTTGGGGACAGGGGGCCACTGAAGCTTTCTTT.